This TCR beta chain originates from a study of blood T cells in healthy people across ages. Each donor's blood draw was 8.5 to 10 milliliters of peripheral blood. A J-beta primer mix and a sample-barcoded 5' primer were used in a second PCR of about 7 to 12 cycles. In TCRdb, the 5' RACE reads were re-called with MiXCR into one record per CDR3 protein. The sample consists of approximately 810,000 distinct CDR3 sequences, approximately 35% of them appearing once. The J segment lost 9 bases and the V segment lost 4 bases, leaving 11 bases of the junction unmatched. The CDR3 contains 15 residues. Germline lookup yields CDR1 MNHEY and CDR2 SVGAGI.

This receptor was identified in a man aged 18 to 30 in good health. V gene TRBV6-5 combines with J gene TRBJ2-1; 8 bases align to TRBD1. The sequenced sample consisted of blood. For the CDR3, the DNA is TGTGCCAGCAGTTGGTCGTGGCAGGGGGCGGGTGAGCAGTTCTTC. It codes for CASSWSWQGAGEQFF.